The entry below describes one T cell receptor (beta chain). What it binds is not known. This sample stems from a study of cytomegalovirus exposure and HLA in healthy donors. Healthy bone marrow donors formed the donor group. V lost 3 bases to trimming and J lost 6 bases, with 17 bases between them. The CDR3 sequence is 15 residues long. Germline CDR1 and CDR2: LNHDA and SQIVND (reference sequence). PCR used 60 Vbeta primers and 13 Jbeta primers. Original analysis: A later analysis counted roughly 74 million unique TCR beta chains, around 12 million shared. Assay used: immunoSEQ multiplex PCR; TCRdb lists only in-frame clones, some missing. V and J calls and clone size are as listed in that table; D and trimming were resolved from the DNA. The table lists 95,000 to 150,000 clones, approximately 79% of them singletons. Points from the study as a whole: Earlier analysis looked at TCR beta V segments, and most were productive about 87% or about 30% of the time.

The V gene is TRBV19, the J gene TRBJ1-1; a possible D gene is TRBD1 (6 bases). The sequence came from a man aged 30 to 39 in good health and CMV-seronegative. Sample: PBMCs. The CDR3 loop reads CASSIFDRPGAEAFF. The CDR3 nucleotides read TGTGCCAGTAGTATCTTCGACAGGCCAGGCGCTGAAGCTTTCTTT.